The 9 T cell receptor beta chains reported below all come from one sample, sequenced in a study of shared clonotypes between healthy human individuals. Sequencing used immunoSEQ multiplex PCR; TCRdb keeps in-frame clones, though not all of them. Of hundreds of thousands of clones listed, less than 80% are singletons. The sample consisted of PBMCs. The receptors derive from a woman between 35 and 50 years old in good health. Some clones in this sample may be carry-over from other donors' samples.

A remark on this clone: A much larger clone differs by one base, so this may be a read error. The gene calls are TRBV7-7 and TRBJ1-1; no clear D. The length of the CDR3 is 12 residues. From germline, CDR1 is SSHAT and CDR2 FNYEAQ (reference sequence). V was cut by 1 base and J by 2 bases, with 2 bases left in between. For the CDR3, the DNA is TGTGCCAGCAGCTTAGTCAACACTGAAGCTTTCTTT. Residues: CASSLVNTEAFF.

The chain combines TRBV2 with TRBJ2-5; D is possibly TRBD2 (6 bases). This CDR3 region has 13 residues. Germline V CDR1 and CDR2: SNHLY, FYNNEI. The V and J ends lost 0 bases and 5 bases respectively, with 7 bases between them. CDR3 residues: CASSEAGTETQYF. In DNA form, the CDR3 reads TGTGCCAGCAGTGAAGCAGGGACTGAGACCCAGTACTTC.

CDR3 nucleotides: TGTGCCAGCAGAGCCTTGGACAGACAATTTAACTATGGCTACACCTTC. Amino acid sequence: CASRALDRQFNYGYTF. The chain carries TRBV28 and TRBJ1-2; possible D gene TRBD1, 6 bases. CDR3 length: 16 amino acids. V lost 6 bases and J 1 base, leaving 18 bases between the germline ends. CDR1 MDHEN and CDR2 SYDVKM come from the germline V gene.

The rearrangement uses TRBV27 and TRBJ2-1; 15 bases align to TRBD2. The CDR3 is 15 amino acids. Germline V gives CDR1 MNHEY, CDR2 SMNVEV (reference sequence). J lost 11 bases, V lost 6 bases, and 8 bases had no gene match. The chain's CDR3 is CASSTGTSGRSKQFF. DNA of the CDR3: TGTGCCAGCAGCACCGGGACTAGCGGGAGGAGCAAGCAGTTCTTC.

The chain recombines TRBV5-4 with TRBJ2-2, with D tentatively TRBD1 (6 bases). Germline V CDR1 and CDR2: SGHNT, YYREEE (reference sequence). This CDR3 contains 16 residues. The V and J ends lost 3 bases and 3 bases respectively, with 15 bases between them. CDR3 residues: CASSSPGHRHTGELFF. CDR3 DNA: TGTGCCAGCAGCTCCCCGGGACATCGGCACACCGGGGAGCTGTTTTTT.

For the CDR3, the DNA is TGTGCCAGCAGCCGGACAGGGGGCCCCGGGTACGAGCAGTACTTC. It yields the protein CASSRTGGPGYEQYF. The gene calls are TRBV27 and TRBJ2-7, with 11 nucleotides matching TRBD1. V lost 6 bases to trimming and J lost 4 bases; unmatched junction nucleotides: 8. CDR1 is MNHEY and CDR2 is SMNVEV in the germline V gene (reference sequence). This CDR3 is built from 15 residues.

The chain couples TRBV19 to TRBJ2-2; D ambiguous. The germline V gene has CDR1 LNHDA and CDR2 SQIVND (reference sequence). The CDR3 runs 16 residues. V lost 5 bases and J 1 base, leaving 14 bases between the germline ends. The DNA for the CDR3 is TGTGCCAGTAGTCCCAAACGGCGGATGAACACCGGGGAGCTGTTTTTT. This gives the protein CASSPKRRMNTGELFF. Full variable domain (rest looked up from reference TRBV19 and TRBJ2-2): DGGITQSPKYLFRKEGQNVTLSCEQNLNHDAMYWYRQDPGQGLRLIYYSQIVNDFQKGDIAEGYSVSREKKESFPLTVTSAQKNPTAFYLCASSPKRRMNTGELFFGEGSRLTVL.

In nucleotides, the CDR3 is TGTGCCAGCAGCTTAGCGGCCCCGATCAGCTCCTACAATGAGCAGTTCTTC. Its translation is CASSLAAPISSYNEQFF. The V and J genes are TRBV7-9 and TRBJ2-1, with no clear D. V shed 0 bases and J shed 0 bases, with 12 bases lying between them. The CDR3 runs 17 residues. Per the germline V gene, CDR1 is SEHNR and CDR2 is FQNEAQ (reference sequence).

Points on this clone: The same CDR3 also results from other DNA sequences found in this sample. V gene TRBV18 combines with J gene TRBJ2-7, with D uncertain. Trimming removed 3 bases from V and 4 bases from J, with 7 bases in between. The CDR3 spans 12 residues. Germline V gives CDR1 KGHSH, CDR2 LQKENI. The CDR3, as DNA: TGTGCCAGCTCACCCCCTGGGTACGAGCAGTACTTC. This translates into CASSPPGYEQYF.